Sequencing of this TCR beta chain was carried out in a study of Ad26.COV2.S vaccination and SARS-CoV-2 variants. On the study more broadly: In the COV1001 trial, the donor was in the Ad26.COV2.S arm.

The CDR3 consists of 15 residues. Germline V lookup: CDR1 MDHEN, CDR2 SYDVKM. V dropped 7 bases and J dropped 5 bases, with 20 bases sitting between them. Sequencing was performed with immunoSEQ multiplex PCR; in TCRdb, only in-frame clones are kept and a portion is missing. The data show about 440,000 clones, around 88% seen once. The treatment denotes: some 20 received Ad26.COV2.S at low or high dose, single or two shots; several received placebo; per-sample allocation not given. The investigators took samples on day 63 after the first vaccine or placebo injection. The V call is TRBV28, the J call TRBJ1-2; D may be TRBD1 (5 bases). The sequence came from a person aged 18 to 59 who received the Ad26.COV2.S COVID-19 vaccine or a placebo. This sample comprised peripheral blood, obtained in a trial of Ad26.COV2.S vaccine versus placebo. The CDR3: CASTSGGAGRYGYTF. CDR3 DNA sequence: TGTGCCAGCACCTCGGGAGGGGCGGGACGATATGGCTACACCTTC.